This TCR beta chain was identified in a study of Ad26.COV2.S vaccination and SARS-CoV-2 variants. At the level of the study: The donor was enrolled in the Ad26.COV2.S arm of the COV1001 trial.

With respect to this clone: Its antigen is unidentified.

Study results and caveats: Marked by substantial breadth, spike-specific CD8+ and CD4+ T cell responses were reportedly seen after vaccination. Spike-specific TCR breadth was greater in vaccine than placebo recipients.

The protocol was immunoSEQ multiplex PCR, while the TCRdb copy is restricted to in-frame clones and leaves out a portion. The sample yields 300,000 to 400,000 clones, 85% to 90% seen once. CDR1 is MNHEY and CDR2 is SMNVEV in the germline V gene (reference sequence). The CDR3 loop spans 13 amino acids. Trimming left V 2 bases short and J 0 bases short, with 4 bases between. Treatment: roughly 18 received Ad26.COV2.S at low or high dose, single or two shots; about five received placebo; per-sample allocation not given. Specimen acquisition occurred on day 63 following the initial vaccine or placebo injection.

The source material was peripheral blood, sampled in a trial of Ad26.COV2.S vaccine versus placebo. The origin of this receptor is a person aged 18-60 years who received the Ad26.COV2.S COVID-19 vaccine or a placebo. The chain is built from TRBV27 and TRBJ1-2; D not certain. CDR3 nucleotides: TGTGCCAGCAGTTTAACGGCTAACTATGGCTACACCTTC. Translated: CASSLTANYGYTF.